This paragraph covers one T cell receptor (beta chain) sequence. This specimen belongs to a study of patients and donors after allogeneic stem cell transplantation. Trimming shortened V by 4 bases and J by 0 bases, and 9 bases separated the two germline ends. Germline loops: CDR1 SGDLS, CDR2 YYNGEE. CDR3 size: 14 residues. TCRdb recomputed calls from the RT-PCR reads with MiXCR, one row per CDR3 protein. Of about 110,000 distinct CDR3 sequences listed, 35% are singletons. This sequence was found in a human donor who was either an allogeneic HSCT recipient or a stem cell or donor lymphocyte infusion donor (not recorded which). It is not recorded whose cells these are; they may come from a transplant donor. The sequenced sample consisted of blood, either unsorted or a sorted T cell fraction (not recorded which). The rearrangement links TRBV9 to TRBJ2-3; possible D gene TRBD2, 6 bases. CDR3 in DNA: TGTGCCAGCAGCCCGGGGGACAGCACAGATACGCAGTATTTT. The encoded protein is CASSPGDSTDTQYF.